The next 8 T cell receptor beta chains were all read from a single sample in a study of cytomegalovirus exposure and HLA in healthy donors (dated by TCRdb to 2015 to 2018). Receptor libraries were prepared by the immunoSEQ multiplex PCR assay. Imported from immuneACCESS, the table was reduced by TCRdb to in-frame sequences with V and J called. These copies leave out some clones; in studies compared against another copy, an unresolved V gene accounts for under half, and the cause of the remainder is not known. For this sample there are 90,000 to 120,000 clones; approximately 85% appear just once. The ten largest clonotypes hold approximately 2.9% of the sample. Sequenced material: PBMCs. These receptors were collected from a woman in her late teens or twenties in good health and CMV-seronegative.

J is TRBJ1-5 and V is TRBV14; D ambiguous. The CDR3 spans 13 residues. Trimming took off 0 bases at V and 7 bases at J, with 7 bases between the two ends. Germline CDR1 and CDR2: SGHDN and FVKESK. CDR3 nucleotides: TGTGCCAGCAGCCAAGATCTTTTCCAGCCCCAGCATTTT. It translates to CASSQDLFQPQHF.

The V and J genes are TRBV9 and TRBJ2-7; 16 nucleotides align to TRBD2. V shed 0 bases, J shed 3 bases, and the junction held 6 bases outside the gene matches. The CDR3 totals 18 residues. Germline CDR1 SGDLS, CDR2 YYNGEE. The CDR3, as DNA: TGTGCCAGCAGCGTAGATTTGGGACTAGCGGGGGGGATCTACGAGCAGTACTTC. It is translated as CASSVDLGLAGGIYEQYF.

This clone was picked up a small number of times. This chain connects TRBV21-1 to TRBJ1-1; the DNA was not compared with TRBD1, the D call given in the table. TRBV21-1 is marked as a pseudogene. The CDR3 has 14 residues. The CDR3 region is CASSTSGGMAEAFF. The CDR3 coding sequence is TGTGCCAGCAGCACTTCAGGGGGAATGGCTGAAGCTTTCTTT.

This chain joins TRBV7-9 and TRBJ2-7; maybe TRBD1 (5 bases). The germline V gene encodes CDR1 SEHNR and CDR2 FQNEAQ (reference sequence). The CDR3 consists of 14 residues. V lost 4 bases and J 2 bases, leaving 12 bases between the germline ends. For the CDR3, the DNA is TGTGCCAGCAGCTCGCCGTCGACAGCCTACGAGCAGTACTTC. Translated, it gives CASSSPSTAYEQYF.

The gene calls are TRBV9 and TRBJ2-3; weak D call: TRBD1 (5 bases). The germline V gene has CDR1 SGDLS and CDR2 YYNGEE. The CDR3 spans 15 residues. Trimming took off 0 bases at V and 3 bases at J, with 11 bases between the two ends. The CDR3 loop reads CASSVGDRLTDTQYF. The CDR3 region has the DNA TGTGCCAGCAGCGTAGGCGACAGACTGACAGATACGCAGTATTTT.

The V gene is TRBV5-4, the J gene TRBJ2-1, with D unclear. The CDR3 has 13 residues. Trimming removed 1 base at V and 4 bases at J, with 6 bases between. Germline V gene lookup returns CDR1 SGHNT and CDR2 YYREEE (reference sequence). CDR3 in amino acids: CASSLFPYNEQFF. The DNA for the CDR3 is TGTGCCAGCAGCTTGTTCCCATACAATGAGCAGTTCTTC.

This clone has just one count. The CDR3 reads CASSLDYRGNTEAFF. The CDR3 DNA follows: TGCGCCAGCAGCTTGGACTACAGGGGGAACACTGAAGCTTTCTTT. The J gene is TRBJ1-1, the V gene TRBV5-1; 7 bases map to TRBD1. The CDR3 totals 15 residues. CDR1 and CDR2 (germline): SGHRS, YFSETQ. The V gene end was trimmed by 0 bases and the J gene end by 1 base; junction bases not matched to a gene: 3.

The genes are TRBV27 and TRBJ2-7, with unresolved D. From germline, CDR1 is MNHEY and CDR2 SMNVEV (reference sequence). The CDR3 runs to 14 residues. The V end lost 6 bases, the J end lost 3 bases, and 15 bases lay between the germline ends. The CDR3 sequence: CASSPETPGYEQYF. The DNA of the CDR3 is TGTGCCAGCAGCCCCGAGACCCCAGGCTACGAGCAGTACTTC.